This T cell receptor (beta chain) was sequenced in a study of chemoradiotherapy in HPV16-positive cancers. Whole-study context: Candidate HPV-specific T-cell clones and common TCR motifs came from functional assays in a couple of HPV16-positive patients.

General study results and limits: Candidate HPV-specific clones and E7-related TCR motifs grew in tumor during treatment. The functional HPV-specific definition rests on just a couple of HPV16-positive patients. For HPV16-positive patients, expanding HPV-responsive T cells associated with longer recurrence-free survival.

Regarding this clone: What it recognizes is unknown.

V dropped 2 bases and J dropped 0 bases, with 7 bases sitting between them. From germline, CDR1 is SGHDT and CDR2 YYEEEE. This CDR3 has 14 amino acids. Libraries were prepared by immunoSEQ multiplex PCR; TCRdb keeps only in-frame clonotypes and omits some of them. This table holds more than 7,500 clones, roughly 80% found once. The rearrangement uses TRBV5-6 and TRBJ2-3; unclear D gene. Sampling was done from a patient who underwent chemoradiotherapy. The clonotype was recovered from a human donor with HPV-associated anogenital cancer. The CDR3: CASSFFQSTDTQYF. Here the CDR3 DNA reads TGTGCCAGCAGCTTTTTCCAAAGCACAGATACGCAGTATTTT.